This TCR beta chain was observed in a study of T cells in localized non-small cell lung cancer. This clone has more than one count but fewer than ten. Its matching antigen is unknown. Study observations and caveats: As only one tumor region underwent sequencing, heterogeneity remains possible. Blood T cell density predicted longer survival; adjacent-lung clonality, shorter. Uninvolved adjacent lung showed the highest T cell clonality, exceeding tumor.

Assay: immunoSEQ multiplex PCR; the TCRdb copy retains only in-frame clones and omits some. The table lists 900 to 1,400 clones, just over 20% of them singletons. The V and J ends lost 6 bases and 4 bases respectively, with 16 bases between them. Germline CDR1 and CDR2: SQVTM and ANQGSEA. This CDR3 has 13 residues. The TCR sequence derives from an older female donor with stage I squamous cell lung carcinoma. This chain uses TRBV29-1 with TRBJ2-7; D is possibly TRBD1 (6 bases). The starting material was normal lung tissue next to the tumor, obtained before any cancer treatment. CDR3 bases: TGCAGCGTCCGACAGGTCAACACGTACGAGCAGTACTTC. It codes for CSVRQVNTYEQYF.